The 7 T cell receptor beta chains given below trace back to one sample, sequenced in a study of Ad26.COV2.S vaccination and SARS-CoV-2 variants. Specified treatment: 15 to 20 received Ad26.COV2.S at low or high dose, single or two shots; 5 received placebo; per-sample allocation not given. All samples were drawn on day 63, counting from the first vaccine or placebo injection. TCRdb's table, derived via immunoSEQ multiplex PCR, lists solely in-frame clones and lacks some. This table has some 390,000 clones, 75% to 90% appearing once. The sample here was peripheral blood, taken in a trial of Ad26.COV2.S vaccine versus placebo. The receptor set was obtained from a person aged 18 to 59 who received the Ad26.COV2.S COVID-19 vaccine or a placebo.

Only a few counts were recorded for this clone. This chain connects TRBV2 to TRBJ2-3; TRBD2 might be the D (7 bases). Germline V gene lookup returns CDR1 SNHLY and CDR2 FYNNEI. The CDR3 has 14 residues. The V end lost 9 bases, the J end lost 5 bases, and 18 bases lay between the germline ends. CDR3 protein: CASSRGAEGDTQYF. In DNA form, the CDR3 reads TGTGCCAGTTCCCGGGGGGCCGAGGGAGATACGCAGTATTTT.

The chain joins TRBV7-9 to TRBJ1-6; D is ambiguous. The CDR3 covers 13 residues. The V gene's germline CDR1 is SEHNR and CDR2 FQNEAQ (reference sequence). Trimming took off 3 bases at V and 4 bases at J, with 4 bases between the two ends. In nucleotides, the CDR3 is TGTGCCAGCAGCTTGGATTATAATTCACCCCTCCACTTT. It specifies CASSLDYNSPLHF.

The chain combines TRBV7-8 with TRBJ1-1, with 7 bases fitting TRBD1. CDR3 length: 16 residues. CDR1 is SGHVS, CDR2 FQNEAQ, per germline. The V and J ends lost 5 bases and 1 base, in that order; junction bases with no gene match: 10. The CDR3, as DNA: TGTGCCAGCAGCCACAGGGGCGGGGGAGGGAACACTGAAGCTTTCTTT. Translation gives CASSHRGGGGNTEAFF.

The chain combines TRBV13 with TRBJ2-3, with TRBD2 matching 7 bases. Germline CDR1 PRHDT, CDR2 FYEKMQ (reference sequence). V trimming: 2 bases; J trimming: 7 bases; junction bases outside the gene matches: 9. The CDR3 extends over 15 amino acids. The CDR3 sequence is CASSLRGTTQNTQYF. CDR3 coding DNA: TGTGCCAGCAGCTTACGAGGGACTACACAGAATACGCAGTATTTT. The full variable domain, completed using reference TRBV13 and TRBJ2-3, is AAGVIQSPRHLIKEKRETATLKCYPIPRHDTVYWYQQGPGQDPQFLISFYEKMQSDKGSIPDRFSAQQFSDYHSELNMSSLELGDSALYFCASSLRGTTQNTQYFGPGTRLTVL.

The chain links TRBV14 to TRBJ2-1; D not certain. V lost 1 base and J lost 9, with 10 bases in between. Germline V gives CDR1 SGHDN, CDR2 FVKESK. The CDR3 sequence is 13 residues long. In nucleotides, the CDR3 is TGTGCCAGCAGCCAAGTGGGGATGGGTGAGCAGTTCTTC. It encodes CASSQVGMGEQFF.

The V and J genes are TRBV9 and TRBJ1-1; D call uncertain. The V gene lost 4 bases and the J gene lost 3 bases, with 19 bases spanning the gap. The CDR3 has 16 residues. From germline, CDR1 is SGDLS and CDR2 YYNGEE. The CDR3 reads CASSRTGFGEYTEAFF. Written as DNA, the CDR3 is TGTGCCAGCAGCAGGACGGGGTTCGGTGAATACACTGAAGCTTTCTTT.

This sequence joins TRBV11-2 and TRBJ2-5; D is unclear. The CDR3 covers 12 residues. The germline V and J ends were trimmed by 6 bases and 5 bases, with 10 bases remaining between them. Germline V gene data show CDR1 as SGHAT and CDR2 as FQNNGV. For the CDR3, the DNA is TGTGCCAGCAGTCGTCTTGGGGAGACCCAGTACTTC. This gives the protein CASSRLGETQYF.